This T cell receptor beta chain is drawn from a study of OX40 agonist ivuxolimab in advanced cancers. Across the study: With ivuxolimab, an agonistic anti-OX40 (CD134) antibody, patients were treated.

Produced via immunoSEQ multiplex PCR; TCRdb's table is partial and in-frame only. The sample contains just under 85,000 clones, about 88% of which appear only once. Blood draws occurred at baseline, cycle 4 day 1, and cycle 7 day 1. Notes on the study in general: Expanded clones belonging to CD8+ T cells outnumbered, on average, those of CD4+. Low clonal expansion, among the lowest seen, marked partial responders at 0.1-3.0 mg/kg.

Details on this clone: The antigen remains unidentified.

V lost 1 base and J lost 3, with 18 bases in between. From germline, CDR1 is LGHNA and CDR2 YSLEER. This CDR3 comprises 17 residues. This specimen was CD4+ or CD8+ T cells sorted from blood, taken in a trial of the OX40 agonist ivuxolimab. This clonotype was obtained from an adult with an advanced solid tumor such as melanoma, head and neck, liver or kidney cancer. This chain joins TRBV4-3 and TRBJ1-2; D remains unclear. CDR3 sequence: CASSQVSAYRFDYGYTF. The CDR3 nucleotides read TGCGCCAGCAGCCAAGTGTCAGCCTATAGGTTTGACTATGGCTACACCTTC.